Ten or more counts support the clone carrying this TCR beta chain. Its target is not known. V was clipped by 4 bases and J by 5 bases; unmatched bases: 2. The CDR3 extends over 14 amino acids. Germline CDR1 reads MNHEY; CDR2 reads SVGEGT. Transcripts of RNA were the source for amplifying TCR beta CDR3 regions. The authors performed first-round RT-PCR with HTBI primers and then a second-round multiplex PCR. TCRdb ran MiXCR on the multiplex PCR reads and lists one entry per CDR3 protein. The sample consists of some 400,000 distinct CDR3 sequences, about 18% of them appearing once. This entry belongs to a study of Graves' ophthalmopathy and Graves' hyperthyroidism. Exclusion covered patients with other autoimmune diseases or uncontrolled infections (as well as pregnancy or lactation). Broader study findings: Ophthalmopathy could be told apart from stable hyperthyroidism by a 13-signature model (87.88% sensitivity, approximately 81% specificity).

The V call is TRBV6-2 or TRBV6-3, the J call TRBJ1-6; 7 nucleotides line up with TRBD1. The receptor was derived from a woman under 30 with Graves' ophthalmopathy. Sample: peripheral blood. The CDR3 DNA reads TGTGCCAGCAGTTGGGGACAGCATAATTCACCCCTCCACTTT. It specifies CASSWGQHNSPLHF.